These T cell receptor beta chains were read from a single sample in a study of shared clonotypes between healthy human individuals. Only in-frame clones appear in the TCRdb table, and some are missing; sequencing was by immunoSEQ multiplex PCR. The table includes under 1,100,000 clones, 78% detected once. The sequenced material came from memory CD4+ T cells from PBMCs. Receptor source: a man younger than 35 in good health. Some clones in this sample may be carry-over from other donors' samples. The CDR3 runs from the conserved cysteine through the conserved F or W. The D gene is left open where the match is weak.

j_call d_call v_call cdr3_aa
TRBJ1-4 - TRBV18 CASSPTATNEKLFF
TRBJ1-5 TRBD1 TRBV19 CASSPAGTGGRQPQHF
TRBJ1-4 TRBD1 TRBV6-1 CASSPGQGGEKLFF
TRBJ2-2 - TRBV7-3 CASSGGFTGELFF
TRBJ2-1 - TRBV7-3 CASSLNPPTRATPYNEQFF
TRBJ1-4 - TRBV7-6 CASSLDQGSKKLFF
TRBJ2-7 - TRBV10-2 CASIMGRQAAYEQYF
TRBJ2-5 - TRBV28 CASRGRRAEPQETQYF
TRBJ2-7 - TRBV11-2 CASSLVAGESEQYF
TRBJ2-1 - TRBV7-9 CASIRGGGEQFF
TRBJ1-6 - TRBV7-9 CASRPQGNNSPLHF
TRBJ1-1 - TRBV5-1 CASSLATENTEAFF
TRBJ1-2 - TRBV2 CASSEWSSNYGYTF
TRBJ1-5 - TRBV5-4 CASSLEMGQPQHF
TRBJ2-7 - TRBV4-1 CASSRGQNSYEQYF
TRBJ2-5 TRBD2 TRBV5-1 CASSLGWLAGGQETQYF
TRBJ1-5 - TRBV28 CASSFRGEVINNQPQHF
TRBJ2-7 - TRBV5-6 CASSSTPGTQYF
TRBJ2-3 TRBD2 TRBV5-1 CASSRWPSGSQDTQYF
TRBJ2-1 - TRBV15 CATSRDRLDNEQFF
- TRBD2 TRBV4-2 CASSPVAGGKTYEQYF
TRBJ2-4 TRBD1 TRBV5-6 CASSLNRGVNIQYF
TRBJ1-2 TRBD1 TRBV6-5 CASRQGHYGYTF
TRBJ1-2 TRBD1 TRBV19 CASTLKTTGKYGYTF
TRBJ2-3 - TRBV7-8 CASSLARVATDTQYF
TRBJ1-4 - TRBV14 CASSRPRAATNEKLFF
TRBJ2-7 TRBD2 TRBV7-9 CASSSWTSGIYEQYF
TRBJ1-1 - TRBV20-1 CSASRDTEAFF
TRBJ2-6 - TRBV2 CASTDRGGSGANVLTF
TRBJ1-5 - TRBV6-6 CASSYSGGGNQPQHF
TRBJ2-2 TRBD2 TRBV5-1 CASSLDGRLAGENTGELFF
TRBJ2-3 TRBD2 TRBV10-1 CASSESSGILGDTQYF